Below are 15 T cell receptor beta chains sequenced from a single sample in a study of T cell responses to AZD1222 COVID-19 vaccine (dated by TCRdb to 2020 to 2023). Read against the paper, the sample's time point label means: baseline before first vaccination. Libraries were made using the immunoSEQ multiplex PCR assay. Not all clones reach the TCRdb copy of this immuneACCESS table, which keeps in-frame sequences only. Checked studies attribute under half of the gap to unresolved V genes and leave the rest unexplained. The sample table shows under 200,000 clones, and 88% are seen once. Together, the top ten hold roughly 5% of the sample. The material was peripheral blood, obtained on day 0 of AZD1222 vaccination. These receptors originate from an adult in good health.

The chain carries TRBV29-1 and TRBJ1-1; D is uncertain. Germline V gene sequence: CDR1 SQVTM, CDR2 ANQGSEA. CDR3 size: 11 residues. Trimming shortened V by 7 bases and J by 4 bases, and 10 bases separated the two germline ends. Written as DNA, the CDR3 is TGCAGCGGGACCGATAGCACTGAAGCTTTCTTT. Residues: CSGTDSTEAFF.

Details on this clone: The junction and the germline gene differ at one end; a read error may be behind it. The gene calls are TRBV7-7 and TRBJ2-5; 9 bases are shared with TRBD2. Germline CDR1 and CDR2: SSHAT and FNYEAQ (reference sequence). The CDR3 consists of 14 residues. CDR3 sequence (DNA): TGTGCTAGCAGCATCTCTAGCGGGGTGAAGACCCAGTACTTC. Residues: CASSISSGVKTQYF.

The chain employs TRBV6-5 and TRBJ2-7; D call uncertain. V dropped 5 bases and J dropped 2 bases, with 13 bases sitting between them. Germline lookup yields CDR1 MNHEY and CDR2 SVGAGI. CDR3 length: 14 residues. CDR3 in amino acids: CASSIRAVAYEQYF. CDR3 DNA: TGTGCCAGCAGTATAAGAGCAGTAGCCTACGAGCAGTACTTC.

V is TRBV27 and J is TRBJ1-6, with unresolved D. V lost 5 bases, J lost 2 bases, and 4 bases lay in between. Germline V CDR1 and CDR2: MNHEY, SMNVEV (reference sequence). The CDR3 contains 13 residues. The CDR3 nucleotides read TGTGCCAGCAGTAGGACCTATAATTCACCCCTCCACTTT. This codes for CASSRTYNSPLHF.

A single count supports this clone. The chain couples TRBV7-2 to TRBJ1-1, with TRBD1 matching over 9 bases. The CDR3 totals 15 residues. CDR1 is SGHTA, CDR2 FQGNSA, per germline. V lost 4 bases and J lost 5; bases outside the gene matches: 8. DNA of the CDR3: TGTGCCAGCAGCTATTACAGGGGGCTTAGAACTGAAGCTTTCTTT. This codes for CASSYYRGLRTEAFF. The full variable domain, its missing parts supplied by reference TRBV7-2 and TRBJ1-1, is GAGVSQSPSNKVTEKGKDVELRCDPISGHTALYWYRQSLGQGLEFLIYFQGNSAPDKSGLPSDRFSAERTGGSVSTLTIQRTQQEDSAVYLCASSYYRGLRTEAFFGQGTRLTVV.

A word on this clone: Its ends do not fully match the called genes, so a read error is possible. The CDR3 region is CASSLGANTGELFF. The CDR3 nucleotides are TGTGCTAGCAGCCTGGGAGCGAACACCGGGGAGCTGTTTTTT. The rearrangement joins TRBV7-7 to TRBJ2-2, with D possibly matching TRBD2 (5 bases). This CDR3 has 14 residues. CDR1 and CDR2 from the germline V gene are SSHAT and FNYEAQ (reference sequence).

The V gene is TRBV28, the J gene TRBJ1-5; D is uncertain. Trimming pared 1 base from V and 4 bases from J, leaving 8 bases between. The CDR3 is 14 residues long. In germline, CDR1 is MDHEN, CDR2 SYDVKM. The CDR3 nucleotides read TGTGCCAGCAGTTTATCGGGGATTAATCAGCCCCAGCATTTT. Its protein is CASSLSGINQPQHF.

The chain is built from TRBV19 and TRBJ1-5; no clear D gene. The CDR3 is made up of 17 amino acids. Trimming pared 6 bases from V and 2 bases from J, leaving 20 bases between. Germline V lookup: CDR1 LNHDA, CDR2 SQIVND (reference sequence). The CDR3 nucleotides read TGTGCCAGTAGGTCCCGTGTGAAGGCGGGAGGCAATCAGCCCCAGCATTTT. This translates into CASRSRVKAGGNQPQHF.

A single count supports this clone. V usage is TRBV7-2 and J usage is TRBJ2-5; D is possibly TRBD1 (5 bases). The CDR3 is 15 amino acids. Germline CDR1 reads SGHTA; CDR2 reads FQGNSA. The ends were cut back, 3 bases at V and 1 base at J, with 12 bases in the middle. CDR3 sequence reads: CASSFTGIVQETQYF. As DNA, the CDR3 is TGTGCCAGCAGCTTTACAGGAATAGTCCAAGAGACCCAGTACTTC.

This clone occurred once. The chain recombines TRBV9 with TRBJ2-1; 11 nucleotides align to TRBD2. The V segment lost 2 bases and the J segment 4 bases; nucleotides outside the gene matches: 20. The CDR3 totals 21 residues. CDR1 is SGDLS and CDR2 is YYNGEE in the germline V gene. CDR3: CASSVPSSTSGKNIRYNEQFF. The CDR3 bases are TGTGCCAGCAGCGTCCCCTCCTCGACTAGCGGGAAAAACATCCGTTACAATGAGCAGTTCTTC.

CDR3 protein: CASSVGVAGVKNEQFF. CDR3 coding DNA: TGTGCCAGCAGCGTAGGGGTAGCGGGAGTGAAAAATGAGCAGTTCTTC. This chain connects TRBV9 to TRBJ2-1; the match to TRBD2 covers 9 bases. Trimming at V came to 0 bases and at J to 7 bases, leaving 8 bases not matched to a gene. CDR1 and CDR2 (germline): SGDLS, YYNGEE. The CDR3 loop spans 16 amino acids.

This chain uses TRBV18 with TRBJ1-5; unclear D gene. Trimming left V 4 bases short and J 0 bases short, with 7 bases between. CDR3 length equals 14 residues. The germline CDR1 and CDR2 sequences are KGHSH and LQKENI. The CDR3 DNA reads TGTGCCAGCTCACGGCAGAGTAGCAATCAGCCCCAGCATTTT. Translating it yields CASSRQSSNQPQHF.

The CDR3 coding sequence is TGTGCCAGCAGCGCCGAGGACTTTACCCTCCACTTT. Translation gives CASSAEDFTLHF. The chain links TRBV9 to TRBJ1-6, with D hard to call. V lost 3 bases to trimming and J lost 14 bases, with 12 bases between them. Germline-derived CDR1 and CDR2 are SGDLS and YYNGEE. This CDR3 has 12 residues. The full variable domain, rest sourced from reference TRBV9 and TRBJ1-6, is DSGVTQTPKHLITATGQRVTLRCSPRSGDLSVYWYQQSLDQGLQFLIQYYNGEERAKGNILERFSAQQFPDLHSELNLSSLELGDSALYFCASSAEDFTLHFGNGTRLTVT.

The chain recombines TRBV30 with TRBJ2-1; D unresolved. With 5 bases removed from V and 0 bases from J, the gap between germline ends came to 14 bases. Per the germline V gene, CDR1 is GTSNPN and CDR2 is SVGIG (reference sequence). The CDR3 totals 15 residues. CDR3 DNA: TGTGCCTGGGAGAAGATCCCGAGCTCCTACAATGAGCAGTTCTTC. It encodes CAWEKIPSSYNEQFF.

The rearrangement joins TRBV14 to TRBJ1-1, with D maybe TRBD1 (6 bases). The CDR3 has 14 residues. CDR1 SGHDN and CDR2 FVKESK come from the germline V gene. Trimming pared 1 base from V and 5 bases from J, leaving 11 bases between. CDR3 in DNA: TGTGCCAGCAGCCAAGTACAGGGATGGACTGAAGCTTTCTTT. This gives the protein CASSQVQGWTEAFF.